This TCR beta chain was recovered during a study of blood T cell repertoires in COVID-19. On the study more broadly: T cells, B-cell-depleted T cells, or PBMCs supplied cDNA or gDNA.

Per the original data handling: It was from reference gene primer amplification that nucleated cell counts were estimated. Sequenced by immunoSEQ multiplex PCR; TCRdb stores in-frame clones only, minus some. That table furnishes V, J and clone size, whereas the DNA furnished D and trimming. The sample lists 84,000 or so clones; under 80% were seen once. CDR3 length: 17 residues. Trimming removed 3 bases at V and 3 bases at J, with 19 bases between. Germline V lookup: CDR1 SGHVS, CDR2 FNYEAQ. This receptor was taken from a man between 60 and 70 years old with COVID-19, enrolled during active disease. The chain carries TRBV7-6 and TRBJ2-3; TRBD2 is a possible D gene (6 bases). Source material: peripheral blood. CDR3 DNA sequence: TGTGCCAGCAGCTTGAGGGGTGGGGGGTTAGGTACAGATACGCAGTATTTT. The encoded protein is CASSLRGGGLGTDTQYF.